This T cell receptor beta chain was observed in a study of T cells in Graves' hyperthyroidism and ophthalmopathy. Amplified TCR beta CDR3 regions derived from RNA transcripts. TCR CDR3 regions were first amplified by RT-PCR with HTBI primers. MiXCR was run by TCRdb on the multiplex PCR reads, yielding one entry per CDR3 protein. The sample shows hundreds of thousands of distinct CDR3 sequences, about a sixth of them seen only once. The V gene's germline CDR1 is KGHSH and CDR2 LQKENI. CDR3 size: 16 residues. Between the trimmed V and J ends, which lost 2 bases and 3 bases, there was a span of 17 bases.

The clonotype was recovered from a man in his forties or fifties with Graves' hyperthyroidism. The rearrangement uses TRBV18 and TRBJ2-7; D is undetermined. Input material: blood. As DNA, the CDR3 is TGTGCCAGCTCACCAGTTCTGCCCGGAAGAAGCTACGAGCAGTACTTC. It yields the protein CASSPVLPGRSYEQYF.